This entry lists 7 T cell receptor beta chains sequenced from one sample in a study of cytomegalovirus exposure and HLA in healthy donors. Using immunoSEQ multiplex PCR, the repertoire was profiled, and TCRdb retains in-frame clones only, with some absent. The top ten clones hold around 0.34% of a sample with some 250,000 clones, 85% to 90% of them seen once. The sequenced sample consisted of PBMCs. These TCRs come from a woman younger than 35 in good health and CMV-seronegative.

The chain links TRBV7-8 to TRBJ1-6; unclear D gene. Germline CDR1 SGHVS, CDR2 FQNEAQ. The CDR3 loop spans 14 amino acids. Trimming took 1 base from V and 7 from J, leaving 8 bases between them. CDR3: CASSLGVSNSPLHF. The CDR3 DNA reads as TGTGCCAGCAGCTTAGGCGTTTCGAATTCACCCCTCCACTTT. The full variable domain, completed using reference TRBV7-8 and TRBJ1-6, is GAGVSQSPRYKVAKRGQDVALRCDPISGHVSLFWYQQALGQGPEFLTYFQNEAQLDKSGLPSDRFFAERPEGSVSTLKIQRTQQEDSAVYLCASSLGVSNSPLHFGNGTRLTVT.

V usage is TRBV9 and J usage is TRBJ2-3; no definite D call. This CDR3 has 14 residues. Per germline, CDR1 SGDLS and CDR2 YYNGEE. V was cut by 4 bases and J by 2 bases, with 11 bases left in between. The DNA for the CDR3 is TGTGCCAGCAGCACCCAGGCCCCCACAGATACGCAGTATTTT. The encoded protein is CASSTQAPTDTQYF.

This clone was detected only once. The chain couples TRBV6-1 to TRBJ1-4, with 7 nucleotides matching TRBD1. The CDR3 has 14 amino acids. V lost 6 bases to trimming and J lost 8 bases; unmatched junction nucleotides: 9. Germline V gene data show CDR1 as MNHNS and CDR2 as SASEGT. CDR3 DNA: TGTGCCAGCAGGGAGGGGGCGGTGGGAGAAAAACTGTTTTTT. Residues: CASREGAVGEKLFF.

The V and J genes are TRBV10-3 and TRBJ1-4; no reliable D call. With 3 bases removed from V and 0 bases from J, the gap between germline ends came to 5 bases. Germline V gives CDR1 ENHRY, CDR2 SYGVKD. The CDR3 extends over 14 amino acids. The CDR3 nucleotides read TGTGCCATCAGTGAATCAGCAACTAATGAAAAACTGTTTTTT. Translation: CAISESATNEKLFF.

The rearrangement links TRBV6-5 to TRBJ2-2; possibly TRBD1 for D (7 bases). V lost 1 base and J 6 bases, leaving 12 bases between the germline ends. CDR1 MNHEY and CDR2 SVGAGI come from the germline V gene. There are 15 residues in the CDR3. The CDR3 nucleotides are TGTGCCAGCAGTTACTTTCAGGGGGGATCCGGGGAGCTGTTTTTT. It specifies CASSYFQGGSGELFF.

The chain recombines TRBV10-3 with TRBJ2-7, with a tentative D call TRBD1 (7 bases). Germline CDR1 is ENHRY and CDR2 is SYGVKD. The germline V and J ends were trimmed by 10 bases and 5 bases, with 18 bases remaining between them. The CDR3 has 13 residues. The CDR3 reads CATRGTVSHEQYF. CDR3 DNA sequence: TGTGCCACCCGGGGGACAGTCTCGCACGAGCAGTACTTC.

The V and J genes are TRBV28 and TRBJ2-2; D gene uncertain. From germline, CDR1 is MDHEN and CDR2 SYDVKM. The CDR3 length is 13 residues. Trimming stripped 1 base from V and 9 bases from J, with 9 bases between. The DNA for the CDR3 is TGTGCCAGCAGTTTATCCAGTCTTCGGGAGCTGTTTTTT. Protein: CASSLSSLRELFF.